The 13 T cell receptor beta chains given below trace back to one sample, sequenced in a study of blood T cells in healthy people across ages. Alongside a J-beta primer mix, a sample-barcoded 5' primer served in a second PCR lasting about 7 to 11 cycles. TCRdb independently ran MiXCR on the 5' RACE reads; one entry per CDR3 protein. The profile covers some 1.4 million distinct CDR3 sequences, with roughly 40% appearing a single time and around 8% taken by the ten largest. Input material: blood. Receptors originate from a woman in her late teens or twenties in good health.

The chain employs TRBV4-1 and TRBJ2-1; 10 bases agree with TRBD2. The V gene end was trimmed by 0 bases and the J gene end by 0 bases; junction bases not matched to a gene: 8. CDR3 length: 19 residues. Germline CDR1 reads MGHRA; CDR2 reads YSYEKL. CDR3 residues: CASSQEGTSALNSYNEQFF. The DNA for the CDR3 is TGCGCCAGCAGCCAAGAAGGGACTAGCGCCCTGAACTCCTACAATGAGCAGTTCTTC.

This clonotype has just a few counts. The genes are TRBV6-1 and TRBJ2-1, with 12 nucleotides matching TRBD2. Trimming at V came to 7 bases and at J to 0 bases, leaving 4 bases not matched to a gene. The CDR3 runs to 16 residues. Germline loops: CDR1 MNHNS, CDR2 SASEGT. The CDR3 sequence is CASTTSGGSSYNEQFF. The CDR3 DNA reads TGTGCCAGCACTACTAGCGGGGGGAGCTCCTACAATGAGCAGTTCTTC.

The chain couples TRBV6-5 to TRBJ2-2; TRBD2 matches at 7 bases. The CDR3 totals 14 residues. CDR1 is MNHEY and CDR2 is SVGAGI in the germline V gene. V was pared by 7 bases and J by 4 bases, with 6 bases of the junction left unmatched. The CDR3 sequence is CASTLSGVTGELFF. CDR3 bases: TGTGCCAGCACCCTCAGCGGGGTCACCGGGGAGCTGTTTTTT.

This clonotype appeared a few times. The chain is built from TRBV7-9 and TRBJ1-5; D remains ambiguous. CDR1 is SEHNR, CDR2 FQNEAQ, per germline (reference sequence). CDR3 length equals 10 residues. The CDR3 is CALRGQPQHF. The CDR3 DNA is TGTGCTCTCCGGGGTCAGCCCCAGCATTTT.

The chain combines TRBV27 with TRBJ2-7; weak D call: TRBD1 (7 bases). With 5 bases removed from V and 2 bases from J, the gap between germline ends came to 16 bases. This CDR3 has 15 residues. Looked up from germline, CDR1 is MNHEY and CDR2 is SMNVEV (reference sequence). CDR3 sequence: CASSQGEASTYEQYF. For the CDR3, the DNA is TGTGCCAGCAGTCAGGGGGAGGCCTCTACCTACGAGCAGTACTTC.

The sample holds a few counts of this clonotype. This rearrangement joins TRBV12-3 or TRBV12-4 to TRBJ1-5; 7 bases agree with TRBD1. The CDR3 has 15 amino acids. V shed 6 bases and J 2 bases; nucleotides not matched to a gene: 7. The CDR3 spells CASSHWDSRNQPQHF. Here the CDR3 DNA reads TGTGCCAGCAGCCACTGGGACAGCCGCAATCAGCCCCAGCATTTT.

This clonotype was observed a handful of times. The V call is TRBV7-9, the J call TRBJ2-7, with D perhaps matching TRBD1 (6 bases). V lost 4 bases and J lost 6, with 16 bases in between. The CDR3 covers 14 residues. Germline values: CDR1 SEHNR, CDR2 FQNEAQ (reference sequence). The CDR3 sequence: CASSWTASGAEQYF. In nucleotides, the CDR3 is TGTGCCAGCAGCTGGACAGCGAGTGGCGCCGAGCAGTACTTC.

This sequence joins TRBV20-1 and TRBJ2-3, with TRBD2 matching over 12 bases. CDR1 is DFQATT and CDR2 is SNEGSKA in the germline V gene (reference sequence). Germline trimming cut 5 bases from V and 2 bases from J; bases unmatched to any gene: 11. The CDR3 extends over 17 amino acids. CDR3 nucleotides: TGCAGTGCTCCACTTACTAGCGGGGGGCCGAACACAGATACGCAGTATTTT. This encodes CSAPLTSGGPNTDTQYF.

In its sample, this clonotype was seen once. A much larger clone sits a single nucleotide away, making a read error possible. The chain combines TRBV7-2 with TRBJ2-7, with D possibly TRBD2 on 6 matching bases. CDR1 and CDR2 (germline): SGHTA, FQGNSA. This CDR3 spans 13 amino acids. The DNA of the CDR3 is TGTGCCAGCAGCTTAGTCGTGGACTACGAGCGGTACTTC. Translating gives CASSLVVDYERYF.

The rearrangement uses TRBV10-3 and TRBJ2-3; D uncertain. V was shortened by 4 bases and J by 11 bases, with 16 bases between the two germline ends. CDR3 length equals 13 residues. Germline V lookup: CDR1 ENHRY, CDR2 SYGVKD. CDR3 sequence (DNA): TGTGCCATCAGTGTGGTACCCGCATACGAGCAGTATTTT. This translates into CAISVVPAYEQYF.

The chain joins TRBV5-1 to TRBJ1-6, with 8 bases that match TRBD1. The CDR3 is made up of 14 amino acids. Germline lookup yields CDR1 SGHRS and CDR2 YFSETQ. After removal of 4 bases from V and 9 bases from J, the junction contained 6 bases not matched to a gene. The DNA of the CDR3 is TGCGCCAGCAGCAACGACAGGGGTGGTTCACCCCTCCACTTT. Protein sequence: CASSNDRGGSPLHF. The full variable domain, with the rest looked up from reference TRBV5-1 and TRBJ1-6, is KAGVTQTPRYLIKTRGQQVTLSCSPISGHRSVSWYQQTPGQGLQFLFEYFSETQRNKGNFPGRFSGRQFSNSRSEMNVSTLELGDSALYLCASSNDRGGSPLHFGNGTRLTVT.

V usage is TRBV10-3 and J usage is TRBJ2-4; the D call may be TRBD1 or TRBD2 (5 bases each). CDR1 is ENHRY and CDR2 is SYGVKD in the germline V gene. The V and J ends lost 0 bases and 13 bases respectively, with 19 bases between them. There are 15 residues in the CDR3. The CDR3 region has the DNA TGTGCCATCAGTGAGTCGGGGACCACCTACAATGAGCAGTACTTC. The encoded protein is CAISESGTTYNEQYF.

The rearrangement uses TRBV4-1 and TRBJ1-1; D call uncertain. The germline CDR1 and CDR2 sequences are MGHRA and YSYEKL. The germline V and J ends were trimmed by 1 base and 0 bases, with 9 bases remaining between them. The CDR3 is 15 amino acids. This CDR3 is CASSQVSGVNTEAFF. DNA for the CDR3: TGCGCCAGCAGCCAAGTTTCTGGAGTGAACACTGAAGCTTTCTTT.